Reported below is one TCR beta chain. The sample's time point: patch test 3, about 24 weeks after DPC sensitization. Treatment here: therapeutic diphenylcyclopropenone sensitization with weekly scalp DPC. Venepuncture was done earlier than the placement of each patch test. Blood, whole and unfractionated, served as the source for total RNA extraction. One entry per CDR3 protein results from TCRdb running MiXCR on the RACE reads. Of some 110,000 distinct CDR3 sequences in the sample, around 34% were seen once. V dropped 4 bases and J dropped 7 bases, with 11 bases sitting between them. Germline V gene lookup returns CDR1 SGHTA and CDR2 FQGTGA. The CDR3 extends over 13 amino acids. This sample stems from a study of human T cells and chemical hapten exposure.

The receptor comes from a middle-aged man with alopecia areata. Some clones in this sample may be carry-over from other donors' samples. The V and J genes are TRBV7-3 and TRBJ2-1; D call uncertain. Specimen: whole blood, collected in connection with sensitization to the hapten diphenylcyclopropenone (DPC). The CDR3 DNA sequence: TGTGCCAGCAGCTCCCTCCCTATAAATGAGCAGTTCTTC. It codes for CASSSLPINEQFF.